This paragraph covers one TCR beta chain sequence. The antigen is not known. The sample originates from a study of a mutant IDH1 vaccine in newly diagnosed glioma. Time point denoted: week 47, end of study. Doses comprised 300 ug of mutant IDH1 20-mer peptide each, plus topical imiquimod. The CDR3 sequence is 17 residues long. Trimming removed 0 bases from V and 1 base from J; junction bases left unmatched: 7. The V gene's germline CDR1 is SGHNT and CDR2 YYREEE (reference sequence). This table comes from immunoSEQ multiplex PCR, and its TCRdb copy is limited to in-frame clones, with some not included. The table records approximately 84,000 clones, roughly 77% of them present only once.

The input for sequencing was PBMCs, taken from a glioma patient whose treatment included an IDH1 peptide vaccine. The chain uses TRBV5-4 and TRBJ2-1, with 7 bases matching TRBD1. The TCR originated in a man between 35 and 55 years old with glioma. This CDR3 reads CASSLEGAAVSYNEQFF. The CDR3 coding sequence is TGTGCCAGCAGCTTGGAGGGGGCGGCGGTTTCCTACAATGAGCAGTTCTTC.